This T cell receptor beta chain was recovered during a study of STAT5B mutations in CD4+ large granular lymphocyte leukemia. The V end lost 3 bases, the J end lost 2 bases, and 12 bases lay between the germline ends. From germline, CDR1 is SGHTA and CDR2 FQGNSA. CDR3 size: 15 residues. TCRdb keeps only in-frame clones here, not all; method: immunoSEQ multiplex PCR. The sample yields fewer than 35,000 clones, around 70% seen once. This TCR came from a human donor in good health. The chain joins TRBV7-2 to TRBJ2-3, with TRBD1 as a possible D gene (6 bases). Sequencing input: CD4+ T cells from blood buffy coats. CDR3 coding DNA: TGTGCCAGCAGCTTGCAGGGGCCGAACACAGATACGCAGTATTTT. Translation: CASSLQGPNTDTQYF.